Presented here are 8 T cell receptor beta chains from one specimen sequenced in a study of blood T cell repertoires in COVID-19. Profiling relied on immunoSEQ multiplex PCR, and the TCRdb table lists in-frame clones only, not all of them. The sample holds about 180,000 clones; 70% to 90% are singletons and the top ten take over 2.5%. Sequencing used peripheral blood. The receptors shown here come from a man aged 55 to 69 with acute or convalescent COVID-19.

This clone was counted a single time. The V and J genes are TRBV3-1 (or the pseudogene TRBV3-2) and TRBJ2-7, with TRBD1 as a possible D gene (6 bases). This CDR3 region has 16 residues. CDR1 is LGHDT and CDR2 is YNNKEL in the germline V gene (reference sequence). The V and J ends lost 4 bases and 2 bases respectively, with 18 bases between them. Written as DNA, the CDR3 is TGTGCCAGCAGCCCTAAGCCAGGGACAAACACCTACGAGCAGTACTTC. Translating it yields CASSPKPGTNTYEQYF.

The chain employs TRBV7-2 and TRBJ2-3, with 15 positions matching TRBD2. V lost 3 bases, J lost 5 bases, and 9 bases stayed unmatched. Germline CDR1 is SGHTA and CDR2 is FQGNSA. This CDR3 has 18 amino acids. In DNA form, the CDR3 reads TGTGCCAGCAGCTTTCGGACTAGCGGGAGGGGACCAGGAGATACGCAGTATTTT. Protein sequence: CASSFRTSGRGPGDTQYF.

The chain links TRBV28 to TRBJ1-2; a possible D gene is TRBD1 (6 bases). This CDR3 contains 18 residues. Germline lookup yields CDR1 MDHEN and CDR2 SYDVKM. The ends were cut back, 6 bases at V and 0 bases at J, with 23 bases in the middle. This CDR3 reads CASSPIPFPTGANYGYTF. DNA of the CDR3: TGTGCCAGCAGCCCCATCCCATTTCCGACAGGTGCTAACTATGGCTACACCTTC.

V and J are TRBV28 and TRBJ2-2; 10 positions agree with TRBD1. This CDR3 is 15 amino acids long. Trimming took 2 bases from V and 6 from J; bases not matched to a gene: 3. Germline V gives CDR1 MDHEN, CDR2 SYDVKM. In DNA, the CDR3 is TGTGCCAGCAGTTTAAGGGACAGGGGTTCCGGGGAGCTGTTTTTT. Its translation: CASSLRDRGSGELFF.

The chain uses TRBV19 and TRBJ1-5, with D possibly being TRBD1 (6 bases). Germline V gene lookup returns CDR1 LNHDA and CDR2 SQIVND (reference sequence). The CDR3 contains 15 residues. Trimming stripped 5 bases from V and 0 bases from J, with 11 bases between. The CDR3 loop reads CASSGQIPSNQPQHF. CDR3 nucleotide sequence: TGTGCCAGTAGTGGACAGATCCCTAGCAATCAGCCCCAGCATTTT.

The chain links TRBV4-1 to TRBJ1-5; a weak D match, TRBD1 (5 bases). The CDR3 totals 19 residues. Looked up from germline, CDR1 is MGHRA and CDR2 is YSYEKL. The ends were cut back, 3 bases at V and 2 bases at J, with 23 bases in the middle. The chain's CDR3 is CASSQGPLQEWSRNQPQHF. DNA of the CDR3: TGCGCCAGCAGCCAGGGGCCCCTACAAGAATGGTCTCGCAATCAGCCCCAGCATTTT.

This chain joins TRBV18 and TRBJ2-1; 7 nucleotides match TRBD2. The CDR3 is made up of 15 amino acids. V shed 4 bases and J 2 bases; nucleotides not matched to a gene: 5. Looked up from germline, CDR1 is KGHSH and CDR2 is LQKENI. CDR3 loop: CASSHLSGTYNEQFF. CDR3 coding DNA: TGTGCCAGCTCACATTTGAGCGGGACCTACAATGAGCAGTTCTTC.

Only a few counts were recorded for this clone. The chain combines TRBV18 with TRBJ2-1; TRBD2 aligns across 7 bases. The CDR3 has 15 residues. V lost 0 bases, J lost 7 bases, and 6 bases stayed unmatched. Per germline, CDR1 KGHSH and CDR2 LQKENI. CDR3: CASSPPRLAWNEQFF. CDR3 DNA: TGTGCCAGCTCACCACCCCGACTAGCTTGGAATGAGCAGTTCTTC.